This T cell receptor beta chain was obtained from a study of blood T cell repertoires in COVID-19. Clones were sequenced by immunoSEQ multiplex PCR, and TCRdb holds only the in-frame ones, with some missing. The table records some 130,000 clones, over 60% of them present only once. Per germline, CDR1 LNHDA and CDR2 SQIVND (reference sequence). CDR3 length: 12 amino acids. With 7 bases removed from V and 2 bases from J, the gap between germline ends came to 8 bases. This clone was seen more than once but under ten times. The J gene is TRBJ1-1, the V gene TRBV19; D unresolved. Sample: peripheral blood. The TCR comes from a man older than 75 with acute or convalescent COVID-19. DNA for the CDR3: TGTGCCAGTATTTCGGTCAACACTGAAGCTTTCTTT. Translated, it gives CASISVNTEAFF.